Given below is one T cell receptor (beta chain) in context. What it binds is unknown. The sample is drawn from a study of cytomegalovirus exposure and HLA in healthy donors. Study context: Genotyping of roughly 400 donors showed that about 79% belonged to the Caucasian-associated ancestry cluster. Study findings and constraints: Sequencing depth roughly uniform across donors was assumed in presence/absence analyses.

The PCR had 60 Vbeta and 13 Jbeta primers. In the authors' methods: Tens of millions of unique TCR beta chains, about 11 million of them shared, were counted by a later analysis. Method: immunoSEQ multiplex PCR; TCRdb's copy keeps in-frame clones and lacks some. Clone size and the V and J calls come from that table; the DNA yielded D and trimming. The sample records some 150,000 clones, 68% being singletons. The CDR3 length is 14 residues. Unmatched junction bases numbered 3, after V lost 4 bases and J lost 3 bases. CDR1 and CDR2 (germline): SGHNT, YYREEE (reference sequence). The sequence derives from a man aged 60-69 years in good health and CMV-seronegative. Material for sequencing was PBMCs. This chain uses TRBV5-4 with TRBJ2-7; 11 nucleotides line up with TRBD2. The CDR3 region has the DNA TGTGCCAGCAGCCCCGGGACTAGCGGCTACGAGCAGTACTTC. It yields the protein CASSPGTSGYEQYF.